Shown below are 9 T cell receptor beta chains from a single sample sequenced in a study of T cells in Graves' hyperthyroidism and ophthalmopathy. Amplification targeted TCR beta CDR3 regions from RNA transcripts. In the first-round RT-PCR of the TCR CDR3, the HTBI primer set was used. TCRdb used MiXCR to reprocess the multiplex PCR reads, holding one entry per CDR3 protein. Among about 420,000 distinct CDR3 sequences listed, approximately 15% were seen once. Sequencing was done on a sample of blood. Receptor source: a woman between 18 and 29 years old with Graves' hyperthyroidism.

This clonotype was recorded many times. This chain joins TRBV7-3 and TRBJ2-1, with TRBD2 matching over 9 bases. Germline loops: CDR1 SGHTA, CDR2 FQGTGA. This CDR3 contains 16 residues. The J segment lost 4 bases and the V segment lost 2 bases, leaving 6 bases of the junction unmatched. CDR3 loop: CASSLGATSGYNEQFF. The CDR3 bases are TGTGCCAGCAGCTTAGGTGCGACTAGCGGTTACAATGAGCAGTTCTTC. Full variable domain (rest looked up from reference TRBV7-3 and TRBJ2-1): GAGVSQTPSNKVTEKGKYVELRCDPISGHTALYWYRQSLGQGPEFLIYFQGTGAADDSGLPNDRFFAVRPEGSVSTLKIQRTERGDSAVYLCASSLGATSGYNEQFFGPGTRLTVL.

This clonotype came up once. The chain joins TRBV19 to TRBJ1-4; no reliable D call. V was clipped by 7 bases and J by 4 bases, with 13 bases between them. Germline V gene lookup returns CDR1 LNHDA and CDR2 SQIVND (reference sequence). CDR3 length equals 14 residues. DNA of the CDR3: TGTGCCAGTACCAAGGGCACACATAATGAAAAACTGTTTTTT. Protein: CASTKGTHNEKLFF.

This clonotype was seen more than once but under ten times. The CDR3 nucleotides are TGTGCCAGCAGTTTAACGGGTCTGGGAGAAAAACTGTTTTTT. This translates into CASSLTGLGEKLFF. This chain connects TRBV27 to TRBJ1-4; D unresolved. The CDR3 has 14 amino acids. Trimming pared 2 bases from V and 8 bases from J, leaving 12 bases between. Looked up from germline, CDR1 is MNHEY and CDR2 is SMNVEV (reference sequence).

The chain couples TRBV11-2 to TRBJ1-1; weak D call: TRBD1 (5 bases). With 1 base removed from V and 0 bases from J, the gap between germline ends came to 12 bases. The CDR3 extends over 16 amino acids. Germline-derived CDR1 and CDR2 are SGHAT and FQNNGV. CDR3 protein: CASSLGQFLLNTEAFF. CDR3 nucleotides: TGTGCCAGCAGCTTAGGACAGTTTCTATTGAACACTGAAGCTTTCTTT.

At least ten counts were recorded for this clonotype. The V gene is TRBV5-1, the J gene TRBJ2-7; 10 positions match TRBD1. In germline, CDR1 is SGHRS, CDR2 YFSETQ. After removal of 2 bases from V and 0 bases from J, the junction contained 5 bases not matched to a gene. The length of the CDR3 is 16 residues. In DNA form, the CDR3 reads TGCGCCAGCAGCTTCTCGACAGGGGGCCACTCCTACGAGCAGTACTTC. This sequence encodes CASSFSTGGHSYEQYF.

In this sample, this clonotype turned up a few times. The chain combines TRBV4-3 with TRBJ1-4, with D tentatively TRBD1 (6 bases). This CDR3 has 15 amino acids. Germline V gene lookup returns CDR1 LGHNA and CDR2 YSLEER. V was trimmed by 4 bases and J by 7 bases, leaving 16 bases between them. Here the CDR3 reads CASSLWPGEGEKLFF. The CDR3 DNA is TGCGCCAGCAGCCTGTGGCCAGGGGAGGGTGAAAAACTGTTTTTT.

In this sample, this clonotype turned up many times. This chain links TRBV20-1 with TRBJ1-1; no firm D call. Germline CDR1 is DFQATT and CDR2 is SNEGSKA (reference sequence). V was cut by 5 bases and J by 4 bases, with 14 bases left in between. CDR3 size: 13 residues. The CDR3 bases are TGCAGTGCTCCGACGGTTCGGGGCACTGAAGCTTTCTTT. It is translated as CSAPTVRGTEAFF.

This clonotype was detected many times. This chain connects TRBV6-5 to TRBJ1-1; D gene uncertain. CDR3 length: 12 amino acids. Trimming took off 2 bases at V and 8 bases at J, with 9 bases between the two ends. Germline CDR1 and CDR2: MNHEY and SVGAGI. The CDR3 loop reads CASSYPRGEAFF. The DNA of the CDR3 is TGTGCCAGCAGTTACCCAAGAGGGGAAGCTTTCTTT.

This clonotype was seen at least ten times. The gene calls are TRBV28 and TRBJ2-7; D possibly uses TRBD1 or TRBD2 (5 bases each). This CDR3 has 15 residues. The V and J ends lost 6 bases and 0 bases respectively, with 15 bases between them. Germline CDR1 reads MDHEN; CDR2 reads SYDVKM. CDR3 loop: CASSLPRGFSYEQYF. CDR3 coding DNA: TGTGCCAGCAGCCTACCCCGGGGCTTCTCCTACGAGCAGTACTTC.